A selection of T cell receptor beta chains follows, all from one sample in a study of blood T cell repertoires in COVID-19. Only in-frame clones appear in the TCRdb table, and some are missing; sequencing was by immunoSEQ multiplex PCR. Among roughly 150,000 clones listed, over 75% were seen once. Specimen: peripheral blood. These receptors all come from a woman in her fifties or sixties with active COVID-19. Both conserved end residues are part of each CDR3. D genes are given only for firm matches. Where a row states a size, it is once, few, many or the class of an expanded clone; other rows omit it.

CASSPPGQFTDTQYF | TGTGCCAGCAGTCCCCCGGGACAGTTCACAGATACGCAGTATTTT | TRBV6-5 | NA | TRBD1 | TRBJ2-3
CASSLGLAGGTGELFF | TGCGCCAGCAGCTTGGGGTTAGCGGGAGGCACCGGGGAGCTGTTTTTT | TRBV5-1 | NA | TRBD2 | TRBJ2-2
CACRGRAYEQYF | TGTGCCTGCCGCGGGAGGGCTTACGAGCAGTACTTC | TRBV6-5 | NA | TRBD2 | TRBJ2-7
CASSRTSGRAWGEQYF | TGTGCCAGCAGCCGGACTAGCGGGAGGGCCTGGGGGGAGCAGTACTTC | TRBV7-2 | once | TRBD2 | TRBJ2-7
CASSVALTGGASGNTIYF | TGTGCCAGCAGCGTAGCCCTGACAGGGGGCGCGTCTGGAAACACCATATATTTT | TRBV7-2 | NA | TRBD1 | TRBJ1-3
CASSLARTGYYEQYF | TGTGCCAGCAGCTTAGCGAGGACAGGCTACTACGAGCAGTACTTC | TRBV11-2 | NA | TRBD1 | TRBJ2-7
CASSLDRAYGYTF | TGCGCCAGCAGTCTGGACAGGGCCTATGGCTACACCTTC | TRBV23-1 | NA | TRBD1 | TRBJ1-2
CASSPRQGRRMNTEAFF | TGCGCCAGCAGCCCCAGGCAGGGGCGCCGCATGAACACTGAAGCTTTCTTT | TRBV4-1 | NA | NA | TRBJ1-1
CASSLYFDSPLHF | TGTGCCAGCAGTTTGTATTTCGATTCACCCCTCCACTTT | TRBV6-5 | NA | NA | TRBJ1-6
CASSAQTGSGETQYF | TGTGCCAGCAGCGCCCAGACAGGGTCCGGGGAGACCCAGTACTTC | TRBV5-4 | NA | TRBD1 | TRBJ2-5
CASSFVEYNEQFF | TGTGCCAGCAGTTTCGTAGAATACAATGAGCAGTTCTTC | TRBV6-2/TRBV6-3 | NA | NA | TRBJ2-1
CASSSLAYGGETQYF | TGTGCCAGCAGCTCCTTGGCGTACGGGGGAGAGACCCAGTACTTC | TRBV7-6 | once | NA | TRBJ2-5
CASSFGVVGETQYF | TGTGCCAGCAGCTTCGGAGTAGTAGGTGAGACCCAGTACTTC | TRBV7-2 | NA | NA | TRBJ2-5
CASRRIAGGAYNEQFF | TGTGCCAGCAGACGGATAGCGGGAGGTGCATACAATGAGCAGTTCTTC | TRBV27 | once | TRBD2 | TRBJ2-1
CASSPRQGPYEQYF | TGTGCCAGCAGCCCCCGACAGGGACCCTACGAGCAGTACTTC | TRBV6-5 | NA | TRBD1 | TRBJ2-7
CASSRWGREETQYF | TGTGCCAGCAGCCGCTGGGGCCGAGAAGAGACCCAGTACTTC | TRBV5-8 | few | NA | TRBJ2-5
CASSARTSGKETQYF | TGTGCCAGCTCAGCGAGGACTAGCGGTAAAGAGACCCAGTACTTC | TRBV18 | few | TRBD2 | TRBJ2-5
CATTGTSGASSYNEQFF | TGTGCCACCACGGGGACTAGCGGGGCTAGCTCCTACAATGAGCAGTTCTTC | TRBV27 | NA | TRBD2 | TRBJ2-1
CASSLLSEPTDTQYF | TGTGCCAGCAGTTTACTGAGCGAACCCACAGATACGCAGTATTTT | TRBV28 | once | NA | TRBJ2-3
CASRDRGQSPLHF | TGCGCCAGCAGGGACAGGGGGCAATCACCCCTCCACTTT | TRBV23-1 | NA | TRBD1 | TRBJ1-6
CASSLMGLTSPIGDTQYF | TGTGCCAGCAGCTTAATGGGGCTGACTAGTCCTATAGGGGATACGCAGTATTTT | TRBV11-3 | NA | NA | TRBJ2-3
CASSLLRTGRGYTF | TGTGCCAGCAGCTTATTACGGACAGGACGAGGCTACACCTTC | TRBV7-8 | NA | TRBD1 | TRBJ1-2
CASSLEYSGETQYF | TGTGCCAGCAGCTTAGAGTACAGTGGGGAGACCCAGTACTTC | TRBV7-2 | NA | NA | TRBJ2-5
CASSYSRDRGKEQYF | TGTGCCAGCAGTTACTCGAGGGACAGGGGGAAAGAGCAGTACTTC | TRBV6-5 | once | TRBD1 | TRBJ2-7
CASSRQGLALQGGELFF | TGTGCCAGCAGCAGACAGGGACTAGCTCTTCAGGGCGGGGAGCTGTTTTTT | TRBV7-2 | NA | TRBD2 | TRBJ2-2
CASSPPSGSGTEAFF | TGTGCCAGCTCACCACCGTCAGGTTCTGGCACTGAAGCTTTCTTT | TRBV18 | NA | NA | TRBJ1-1
CASKIPGGGDTEAFF | TGTGCCAGTAAAATCCCGGGCGGGGGTGACACTGAAGCTTTCTTT | TRBV19 | once | NA | TRBJ1-1
CASSLATGGEQFF | TGTGCCAGCAGCTTGGCCACAGGGGGTGAGCAGTTCTTC | TRBV7-2 | NA | TRBD1 | TRBJ2-1
CASSFPGNPYNEQFF | TGTGCCAGCAGTTTCCCGGGGAACCCCTACAATGAGCAGTTCTTC | TRBV28 | NA | NA | TRBJ2-1
CASSHTGITYEQYF | TGTGCCAGCAGCCACACCGGGATCACCTACGAGCAGTACTTC | TRBV9 | NA | NA | TRBJ2-7